What follows are 8 T cell receptor beta chains derived from one specimen sequenced in a study of T-cell reconstitution after alpha-beta-depleted transplantation in children. It was with unique molecular identifiers that the TCRbeta library was prepared. TCRdb processed the PCR reads anew with MiXCR; each CDR3 protein has one entry. The repertoire holds hundreds of thousands of distinct CDR3 sequences, 6% to 10% seen once, with about 9.1% in the top ten. Antigen specificity for these receptors is unknown. Broader study findings: Newly generated T cells supplied most T-cell counts and diversity one year post-transplant.

This material consisted of peripheral blood, taken 360 days after TCRalphabeta/CD19-depleted stem cell transplant. The receptors originated from a female patient aged 2-9 years who had a stem cell transplant for Fanconi anemia, so the T cells may come from the graft donor.

This clonotype occurred a few times. The chain links TRBV18 to TRBJ1-2; 10 nucleotides match TRBD1. Germline-derived CDR1 and CDR2 are KGHSH and LQKENI. J lost 6 bases, V lost 6 bases, and 7 bases had no gene match. The CDR3 loop spans 14 amino acids. The DNA for the CDR3 is TGTGCCAGCTCTCCAGGGACAGGGGTCAATGGCTACACCTTC. Amino acids: CASSPGTGVNGYTF.

The table lists this clonotype with a few counts. The chain couples TRBV20-1 to TRBJ2-1; TRBD1 might be the D (5 bases). Germline loops: CDR1 DFQATT, CDR2 SNEGSKA (reference sequence). This CDR3 is built from 15 residues. V lost 0 bases and J 0 bases, leaving 9 bases between the germline ends. In DNA, the CDR3 is TGCAGTGCTAGAGATCCCAGGGCCTCCTACAATGAGCAGTTCTTC. Residues: CSARDPRASYNEQFF.

This clonotype came up many times. The gene calls are TRBV20-1 and TRBJ1-1; D perhaps matches TRBD1 (6 bases). The CDR3 sequence is 16 residues long. The germline V gene has CDR1 DFQATT and CDR2 SNEGSKA (reference sequence). Trimming removed 1 base from V and 1 base from J, with 16 bases in between. CDR3 amino acids: CSARANFLGQNTEAFF. CDR3 sequence (DNA): TGCAGTGCTAGAGCCAACTTCCTGGGACAGAACACTGAAGCTTTCTTT.

This clonotype was found many times. The chain carries TRBV5-4 and TRBJ2-1, with D possibly being TRBD1 (6 bases). Germline V gives CDR1 SGHNT, CDR2 YYREEE (reference sequence). The CDR3 is made up of 16 amino acids. Trimming removed 4 bases at V and 0 bases at J, with 14 bases between. CDR3: CASSEITGYSYNEQFF. The CDR3 nucleotides are TGTGCCAGCAGCGAAATTACAGGGTACTCCTACAATGAGCAGTTCTTC.

The CDR3 DNA reads as TGCAGTGCTCCACTAGCGGGAGCGGGGGAGACCCAGTACTTC. Protein product: CSAPLAGAGETQYF. The chain has TRBV20-1 and TRBJ2-5; 11 bases are shared with TRBD2. V was pared by 5 bases and J by 5 bases, with 7 bases of the junction left unmatched. The CDR3 spans 14 residues. From germline, CDR1 is DFQATT and CDR2 SNEGSKA (reference sequence).

This clonotype came up a few times. This chain joins TRBV7-6 and TRBJ1-2; possibly TRBD1 for D (5 bases). V gave up 3 bases and J gave up 6 bases, with 17 bases separating them. The germline V gene encodes CDR1 SGHVS and CDR2 FNYEAQ. The CDR3 extends over 15 amino acids. The CDR3 DNA is TGTGCCAGCAGCTTGGGGACCGACAGCTCACATGGCTACACCTTC. It encodes CASSLGTDSSHGYTF.

There are many counts of this clonotype. V is TRBV18 and J is TRBJ1-3; D gene ambiguous. V dropped 6 bases and J dropped 0 bases, with 9 bases sitting between them. This CDR3 has 14 residues. The germline gives CDR1 KGHSH, CDR2 LQKENI. The CDR3 protein is CASSFQDSGNTIYF. CDR3 nucleotides: TGTGCCAGCTCCTTTCAGGACTCTGGAAACACCATATATTTT.

This clonotype was seen a single time. This may be a read error, as it is one base from a much larger clone. The chain carries TRBV2 and TRBJ1-2; D remains ambiguous. Per germline, CDR1 SNHLY and CDR2 FYNNEI. V was clipped by 4 bases and J by 1 base, with 10 bases between them. The CDR3 sequence is 14 residues long. The CDR3 region is CASSGHVVNYGYTF. The CDR3 DNA is TGTGCCAGCAGTGGACACGTAGTTAACTATGGCTACACCTTC.